The source of this T cell receptor beta chain is a study of blood T cells in healthy people across ages. The overall study: In model experiments, template switching was able to capture about one barcoded beta molecule for every two T cells that were present. Study observations and caveats: Naive CD4+ cell counts and diversity both ran higher in long-lived than in aged donors. Naive T cell percentage showed a strong correlation with TCR beta diversity.

This clonotype was detected ten times or more. Its specificity is unknown. Primed by a sample-barcoded 5' primer and a J-beta primer mix, a second PCR proceeded for 7 to 11 cycles. TCRdb reprocessed the 5' RACE reads with MiXCR, giving one entry per CDR3 protein. Of about 680,000 distinct CDR3 sequences in the sample, roughly 49% were seen once. The CDR3 extends over 17 amino acids. This TCR was sampled from an older woman in good health. The chain uses TRBV21-1 and TRBJ2-3; whether TRBD2, the table's D call, matches the DNA was not checked. TRBV21-1 is described as a pseudogene. The sample consisted of blood. The CDR3 loop is CASSTSGIIGPTDTQYF. The DNA of the CDR3 is TGTGCCAGCTCGACTAGCGGGATAATTGGTCCCACAGATACGCAGTATTTT.